Listed here are 5 T cell receptor beta chains from one sample, sequenced in a study of blood T cell repertoires in COVID-19. Sequencing was performed with immunoSEQ multiplex PCR; in TCRdb, only in-frame clones are kept and a portion is missing. This table has approximately 68,000 clones, 70% to 90% appearing once. Sequencing used peripheral blood. All receptors come from an older man with active or convalescent COVID-19.

This rearrangement joins TRBV19 to TRBJ1-5; 7 bases are a match to TRBD1. Germline CDR1 is LNHDA and CDR2 is SQIVND (reference sequence). CDR3 length equals 18 residues. J was trimmed by 0 bases and V by 1 base; bases with no gene match: 9. CDR3 in amino acids: CASSIGLTGAFSNQPQHF. DNA for the CDR3: TGTGCCAGTAGTATAGGCCTAACAGGGGCCTTTAGCAATCAGCCCCAGCATTTT.

The chain carries TRBV28 and TRBJ1-1, with D perhaps TRBD1 (5 bases). V was clipped by 2 bases and J by 6 bases, with 13 bases between them. The CDR3 is 14 amino acids. The V gene's germline CDR1 is MDHEN and CDR2 SYDVKM. The CDR3 spells CASSLRRGPPEAFF. The CDR3 DNA is TGTGCCAGCAGTTTAAGGAGGGGCCCCCCTGAAGCTTTCTTT.

This chain connects TRBV7-2 to TRBJ2-1, with TRBD1 matching 9 bases. Germline V CDR1 and CDR2: SGHTA, FQGNSA. The V segment lost 2 bases and the J segment 4 bases; nucleotides outside the gene matches: 9. The CDR3 has 17 residues. CDR3 region: CASSLNSGTGYYNEQFF. The CDR3 DNA reads TGTGCCAGCAGCTTAAATTCCGGGACAGGGTATTACAATGAGCAGTTCTTC.

This clone was picked up one time. V usage is TRBV6-1 and J usage is TRBJ2-7; no reliable D call. The ends were cut back, 1 base at V and 7 bases at J, with 8 bases in the middle. The CDR3 spans 12 residues. Germline V lookup: CDR1 MNHNS, CDR2 SASEGT. The CDR3 coding sequence is TGTGCCAGCAGTGAAGTTATCAGTGAGCAGTACTTC. This sequence encodes CASSEVISEQYF.

The table lists this clone with a count of one. This rearrangement joins TRBV7-9 to TRBJ1-6; D not resolved. CDR1 SEHNR and CDR2 FQNEAQ come from the germline V gene (reference sequence). This CDR3 has 12 residues. V shed 8 bases and J shed 5 bases, with 7 bases lying between them. The CDR3 reads CASGQDNSPLHF. DNA for the CDR3: TGTGCCAGCGGGCAAGATAATTCACCCCTCCACTTT.